These 6 T cell receptor beta chains were sequenced from one sample in a study of T-cell reconstitution after alpha-beta-depleted transplantation in children. Preparation of the TCRbeta library involved a method that used unique molecular identifiers. One entry per CDR3 protein results from TCRdb running MiXCR on the PCR reads. The table includes nearly 550,000 distinct CDR3 sequences, approximately 20% detected once. Source: PBMCs from the stem cell graft donor, taken from the stem cell graft. All receptors derive from a human donor who donated a stem cell graft to a child with acute lymphoblastic leukemia.

This clonotype occurred many times. V is TRBV7-3 and J is TRBJ1-1; D remains unclear. This CDR3 contains 13 residues. Germline values: CDR1 SGHTA, CDR2 FQGTGA. V was clipped by 3 bases and J by 1 base, with 6 bases between them. DNA of the CDR3: TGTGCCAGCAGCTTTTCAGAGAACACTGAAGCTTTCTTT. It specifies CASSFSENTEAFF.

The genes are TRBV7-9 and TRBJ2-7; the match to TRBD1 covers 9 bases. The germline CDR1 and CDR2 sequences are SEHNR and FQNEAQ (reference sequence). V dropped 4 bases and J dropped 7; count of bases not matched to a gene: 8. The CDR3 spans 14 residues. The CDR3 coding sequence is TGTGCCAGCAGCTCGGGACAGGGTGGGGGAGAGCAGTACTTC. Its translation: CASSSGQGGGEQYF.

This clonotype turned up a few times. This chain joins TRBV15 and TRBJ2-5; TRBD2 matches at 9 bases. Trimming at V came to 6 bases and at J to 2 bases, leaving 16 bases not matched to a gene. Germline V gene sequence: CDR1 LNHNV, CDR2 YYDKDF (reference sequence). CDR3 length: 18 amino acids. The CDR3 protein is CATSGRLADMGSQETQYF. The CDR3 DNA reads TGTGCCACCAGTGGCCGACTAGCGGACATGGGTTCGCAAGAGACCCAGTACTTC.

This CDR3 reads CASSLDFGKNYGYTF. The CDR3 DNA follows: TGTGCCAGCAGCTTAGATTTCGGGAAAAACTATGGCTACACCTTC. The genes are TRBV11-2 and TRBJ1-2; D unclear. Per germline, CDR1 SGHAT and CDR2 FQNNGV. The CDR3 consists of 15 residues. The V end lost 0 bases, the J end lost 2 bases, and 10 bases lay between the germline ends.

In this sample, this clonotype turned up a few times. J is TRBJ2-5 and V is TRBV7-6; 7 nucleotides agree with TRBD1. CDR3 length equals 17 residues. Germline CDR1 SGHVS, CDR2 FNYEAQ. V was pared by 2 bases and J by 1 base, with 10 bases of the junction left unmatched. The CDR3 DNA sequence: TGTGCCAGCAGCTTAAGGGGCACAGGGGTCGCCCAAGAGACCCAGTACTTC. Residues: CASSLRGTGVAQETQYF.

The table lists this clonotype with a few counts. The chain employs TRBV20-1 and TRBJ2-7; D is unclear. CDR1 DFQATT and CDR2 SNEGSKA come from the germline V gene (reference sequence). This CDR3 has 13 residues. V dropped 6 bases and J dropped 6 bases, with 18 bases sitting between them. CDR3 coding DNA: TGCAGTGCCCTCCTGGGCCGATTATCCGAGCAGTACTTC. Its translation: CSALLGRLSEQYF.